Described below is a single T cell receptor beta chain sequence and its context. Its antigen target is currently unknown. Qualities for individual bases were not recorded, and no much larger clone is one base off. The data originate from a study of blood T cell repertoires in COVID-19 (dated by TCRdb to about 2020). Study-wide context: Collaborator samples came from the United States, Italy and Spain and covered acute and convalescent phases of COVID-19. The material from the prospective study consisted of cDNA or gDNA derived from T cells, B-cell-depleted T cells, or PBMCs. Subjects who had been exposed to COVID-19, were actively infected with it, or had recovered from it provided the deeply sampled blood TCRbeta repertoires that made up the dataset. A freely available public database, intended as a resource for researchers studying the immune response to SARS-CoV-2, is where the repertoires were released. Samples were obtained from the ongoing ImmuneRACE study (first 160 participants) and from about 1,300 subjects provided by 6 global collaborators. The sample metadata nearly always contained a de-identified subject ID, COVID-19 status, age in years and sex. Where HLA class I and class II types were available, the types were taken from metadata supplied by the sample provider, not from assay-based typing.

Taken from the germline V gene (reference sequence), the CDR1 and CDR2 loops are LGHDT and YNNKEL. Reading from cysteine to phenylalanine, the CDR3 counts 12 amino acids. Only the CDR3 portion is preserved as DNA: 36 bases, with reading frame beginning at the first base. At the junction V is shortened by 8 bases and J by 7 bases, with 11 bases in between. The immunoSEQ Assay, a bias-controlled multiplex PCR, was used to amplify TCRbeta CDR3 regions from genomic DNA. As for the authors' bioinformatics: The number of nucleated cells in each sample was estimated from the amplification of reference gene primers within the assay. To quantify the absolute abundance of each unique TCRbeta CDR3 rearrangement, sequence reads were collapsed and filtered. For each sample, productive Simpson clonality was calculated as the square root of Simpson's diversity index across productive rearrangements. This immuneACCESS table, as held by TCRdb, lists in-frame sequences with V and J called but not all clones. Of the missing ones, under half trace to an unresolved V gene in checked studies; the others have no known cause. That table supplies the V and J calls and clone size; D and trimming were determined from the DNA. The sample table lists 250,000 or so clones, around 88% of them with a count of one. The ten largest clones capture roughly 2% of the sample.

Collaborating institutions collected whole blood in K2EDTA tubes following their own protocols. For TCRbeta analysis, collaborators shipped samples as frozen whole blood, isolated PBMCs, or DNA extracted from either of those sample types. Broad study findings and their caveats: The quantity of clinical and demographic metadata differed by source and by participant and was supplied without curation.

Sample: peripheral blood. This receptor chain uses TRBV3-1 (or the pseudogene TRBV3-2) and TRBJ2-2, and possibly TRBD2, on 6 matching bases. This TCR came from a man aged 25 to 45 with active or convalescent COVID-19. The DNA sequence is TGTGCCAGCCGACTAGTCGGCGGGGAGCTGTTTTTT. It encodes CASRLVGGELFF.